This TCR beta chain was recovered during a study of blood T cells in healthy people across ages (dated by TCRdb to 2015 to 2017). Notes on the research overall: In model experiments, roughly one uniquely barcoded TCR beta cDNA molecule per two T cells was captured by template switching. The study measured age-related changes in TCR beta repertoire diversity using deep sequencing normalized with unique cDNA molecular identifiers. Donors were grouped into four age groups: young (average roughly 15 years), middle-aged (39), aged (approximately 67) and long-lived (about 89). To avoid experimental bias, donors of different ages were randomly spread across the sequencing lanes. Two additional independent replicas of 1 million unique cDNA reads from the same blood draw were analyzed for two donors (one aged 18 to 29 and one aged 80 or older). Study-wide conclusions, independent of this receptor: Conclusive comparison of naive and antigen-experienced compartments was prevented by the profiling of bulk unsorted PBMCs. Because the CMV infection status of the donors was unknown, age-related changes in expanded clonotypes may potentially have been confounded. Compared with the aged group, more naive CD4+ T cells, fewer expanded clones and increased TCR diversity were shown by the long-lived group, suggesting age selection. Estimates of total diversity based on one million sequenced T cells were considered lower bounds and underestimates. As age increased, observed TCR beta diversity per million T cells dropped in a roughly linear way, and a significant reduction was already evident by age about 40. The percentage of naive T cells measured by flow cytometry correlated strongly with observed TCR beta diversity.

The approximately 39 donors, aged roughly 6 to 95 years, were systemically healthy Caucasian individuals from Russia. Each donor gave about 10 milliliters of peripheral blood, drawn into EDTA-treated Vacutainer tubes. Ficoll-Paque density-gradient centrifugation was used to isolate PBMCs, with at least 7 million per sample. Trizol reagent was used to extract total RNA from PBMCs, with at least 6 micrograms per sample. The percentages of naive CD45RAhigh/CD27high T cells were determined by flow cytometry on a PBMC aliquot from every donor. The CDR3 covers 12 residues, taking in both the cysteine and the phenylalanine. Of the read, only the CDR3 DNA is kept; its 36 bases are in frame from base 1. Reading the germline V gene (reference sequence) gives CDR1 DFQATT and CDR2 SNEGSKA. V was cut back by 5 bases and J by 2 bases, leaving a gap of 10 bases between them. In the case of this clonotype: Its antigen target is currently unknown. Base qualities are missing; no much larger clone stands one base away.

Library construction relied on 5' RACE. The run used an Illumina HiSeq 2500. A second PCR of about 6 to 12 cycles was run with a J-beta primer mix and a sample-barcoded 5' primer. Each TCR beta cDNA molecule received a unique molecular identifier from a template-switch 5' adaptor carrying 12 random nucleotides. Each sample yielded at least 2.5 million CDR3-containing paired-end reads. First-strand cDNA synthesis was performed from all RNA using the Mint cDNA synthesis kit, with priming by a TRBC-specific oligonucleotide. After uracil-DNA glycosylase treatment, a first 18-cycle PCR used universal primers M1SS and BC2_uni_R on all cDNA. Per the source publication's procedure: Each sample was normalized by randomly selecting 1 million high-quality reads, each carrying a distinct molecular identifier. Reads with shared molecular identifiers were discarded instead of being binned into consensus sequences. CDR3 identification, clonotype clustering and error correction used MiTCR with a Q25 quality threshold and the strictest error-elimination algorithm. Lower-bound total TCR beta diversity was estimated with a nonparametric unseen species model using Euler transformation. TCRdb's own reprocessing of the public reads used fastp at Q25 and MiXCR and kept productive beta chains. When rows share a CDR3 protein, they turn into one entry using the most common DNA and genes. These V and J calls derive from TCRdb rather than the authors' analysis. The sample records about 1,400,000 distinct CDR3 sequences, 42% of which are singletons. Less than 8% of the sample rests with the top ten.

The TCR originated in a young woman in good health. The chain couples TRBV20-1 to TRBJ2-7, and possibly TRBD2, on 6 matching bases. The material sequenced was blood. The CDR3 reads CSAEEGPYEQYF. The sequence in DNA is TGCAGTGCTGAGGAGGGCCCCTACGAGCAGTACTTC.